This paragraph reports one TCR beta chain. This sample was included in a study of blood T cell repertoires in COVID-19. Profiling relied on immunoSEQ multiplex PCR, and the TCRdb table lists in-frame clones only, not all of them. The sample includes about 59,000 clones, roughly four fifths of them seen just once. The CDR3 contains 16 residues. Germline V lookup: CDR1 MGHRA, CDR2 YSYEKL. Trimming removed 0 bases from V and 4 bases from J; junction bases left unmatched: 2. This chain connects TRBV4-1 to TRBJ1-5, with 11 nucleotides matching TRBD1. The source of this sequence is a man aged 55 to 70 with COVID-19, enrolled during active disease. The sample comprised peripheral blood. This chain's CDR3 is CASSQDGTGGNQPQHF. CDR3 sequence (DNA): TGCGCCAGCAGCCAAGATGGGACAGGGGGTAATCAGCCCCAGCATTTT.